One sample yielded the 8 T cell receptor beta chains listed below, sequenced in a study of CD8 T cells in ankylosing spondylitis. In TCRdb, the 5' RACE reads were re-called with MiXCR into one record per CDR3 protein. The sample consists of more than 150,000 distinct CDR3 sequences, around 10% of them appearing once. The sequenced material came from blood, either unsorted or a sorted T cell fraction (not recorded which). The receptors were gathered from a male donor with ankylosing spondylitis or in good health (not recorded which).

The V and J genes are TRBV20-1 and TRBJ1-5; 8 positions match TRBD1. The CDR3 loop spans 16 amino acids. CDR1 is DFQATT, CDR2 SNEGSKA, per germline (reference sequence). V trimming: 5 bases; J trimming: 0 bases; junction bases outside the gene matches: 9. The CDR3 reads CSAAPGRGHSNQPQHF. The CDR3, as DNA: TGCAGTGCTGCACCTGGCAGGGGGCATAGCAATCAGCCCCAGCATTTT.

This clonotype was observed many times. The chain is built from TRBV5-6 and TRBJ2-3; 12 bases align to TRBD2. CDR1 and CDR2 (germline): SGHDT, YYEEEE. CDR3 length equals 17 residues. Losses at the gene ends were 6 bases for V and 6 bases for J; bases not matched to a gene: 14. The CDR3 sequence: CASNLRVTSGRMDTQYF. CDR3 nucleotides: TGTGCCAGCAACCTCCGGGTGACTAGCGGGAGAATGGATACGCAGTATTTT.

This clonotype was seen ten or more times. The chain is built from TRBV12-3 or TRBV12-4 and TRBJ2-4; D remains ambiguous. Between the trimmed V and J ends, which lost 0 bases and 0 bases, there was a span of 6 bases. The length of the CDR3 is 15 residues. CDR3 sequence (DNA): TGTGCCAGCAGTTTAGCAGTGCTAGCCAAAAACATTCAGTACTTC. Protein: CASSLAVLAKNIQYF.

This clonotype was counted at least ten times. V gene TRBV20-1 combines with J gene TRBJ2-3; D remains unclear. The CDR3 runs 16 residues. Trimming stripped 3 bases from V and 3 bases from J, with 19 bases between. The germline V gene encodes CDR1 DFQATT and CDR2 SNEGSKA (reference sequence). The CDR3 DNA is TGCAGTGCTAGGGGTCAGGCCGCCTCTTGGACAGATACGCAGTATTTT. Encoded protein: CSARGQAASWTDTQYF.

The rearrangement links TRBV27 to TRBJ1-4; 8 bases are a match to TRBD1. Losses at the gene ends were 4 bases for V and 10 bases for J; bases not matched to a gene: 8. Per germline, CDR1 MNHEY and CDR2 SMNVEV (reference sequence). The CDR3 runs to 14 residues. The CDR3: CASSSGQGGVKLFF. The CDR3 DNA is TGTGCCAGCAGTTCCGGACAGGGCGGCGTAAAACTGTTTTTT.

This clonotype was seen a few times. The chain combines TRBV28 with TRBJ2-4; D might be TRBD1 (5 bases). Trimming took off 5 bases at V and 8 bases at J, with 22 bases between the two ends. Per the germline V gene, CDR1 is MDHEN and CDR2 is SYDVKM. CDR3 length: 16 residues. The CDR3 DNA reads TGTGCCAGCAGTCAGGACGGTCTACCTATAGGGGACATTCAGTACTTC. Translation gives CASSQDGLPIGDIQYF.

This clonotype was counted a few times. The chain has TRBV10-3 and TRBJ2-1, with TRBD2 identical over 9 bases. Germline lookup yields CDR1 ENHRY and CDR2 SYGVKD. The J segment lost 7 bases and the V segment lost 6 bases, leaving 13 bases of the junction unmatched. This CDR3 spans 16 amino acids. CDR3 sequence: CAISGVGTSSYNEQFF. The CDR3 nucleotides read TGTGCCATCAGCGGGGTTGGGACTAGCAGTTATAATGAGCAGTTCTTC.

This chain uses TRBV20-1 with TRBJ2-3, with 12 bases identical to TRBD2. J lost 2 bases, V lost 5 bases, and 14 bases had no gene match. The germline gives CDR1 DFQATT, CDR2 SNEGSKA (reference sequence). The CDR3 spans 18 residues. CDR3 region: CSAFWTSGALRSTDTQYF. The CDR3 nucleotides are TGCAGTGCTTTTTGGACTAGCGGGGCGCTTCGATCCACAGATACGCAGTATTTT.